The source of this TCR beta chain is a study of PD-1 blockade in classical Hodgkin lymphoma. Study-level points and caveats: With respect to the repertoire differences, their causes, possibly disease activity or prior therapy, remain undefined. Newly diagnosed patients had baseline TCR diversity that was reportedly lower than that of healthy donors.

After removal of 5 bases from V and 3 bases from J, the junction contained 14 bases not matched to a gene. The CDR3 has 17 residues. Germline loops: CDR1 SGHVS, CDR2 FQNEAQ. As to time point: newly diagnosed, previously untreated cHL patient sample. Researchers used magnetic negative selection to pull out pure CD4+ T cells from thawed PBMCs. The study compared against PBMCs from newly diagnosed, untreated classical Hodgkin lymphoma. Assay: immunoSEQ multiplex PCR; the TCRdb copy retains only in-frame clones and omits some. The sample lists about 15,000 clones; around 84% were seen once. Comment on this clone: Antigen: not known.

This sequence was found in a human donor with classical Hodgkin lymphoma. Sequencing input: CD4+ T cells from blood. This chain links TRBV7-8 with TRBJ2-7, with 9 bases aligning to TRBD2. The CDR3 sequence is CASSPYPTTSGHYEQYF. The CDR3 region has the DNA TGTGCCAGCAGCCCCTACCCCACGACTAGCGGTCACTACGAGCAGTACTTC.